The 8 T cell receptor beta chains in this list originate from one sample, sequenced in a study of cytomegalovirus exposure and HLA in healthy donors. PCR involved 60 Vbeta and 13 Jbeta primers. Clones were read by immunoSEQ multiplex PCR, and TCRdb kept only the in-frame ones, dropping some. Among 150,000 to 200,000 clones listed, over 75% were seen once. Sequencing was performed on PBMCs. The receptors stem from a woman aged 45-65 years in good health and CMV-seropositive.

The rearrangement uses TRBV19 and TRBJ2-7; perhaps TRBD2 as D (6 bases). The CDR3 sequence is 14 residues long. Germline CDR1 is LNHDA and CDR2 is SQIVND (reference sequence). V was pared by 6 bases and J by 9 bases, with 21 bases between. Here the CDR3 DNA reads TGTGCCAGTAGCTCCGGGACTCGGGGACGGTGGCAGTACTTC. It translates to CASSSGTRGRWQYF.

In its sample, this clone was seen a few times. This chain uses TRBV19 with TRBJ1-5; TRBD1 agrees at 7 bases. V lost 4 bases to trimming and J lost 1 base; unmatched junction nucleotides: 13. The CDR3 runs 18 residues. The germline gives CDR1 LNHDA, CDR2 SQIVND (reference sequence). CDR3 bases: TGTGCCAGTAGTAGAATAGGCCTACAGGGGATGAGCAATCAGCCCCAGCATTTT. Translating it yields CASSRIGLQGMSNQPQHF.

This clone was seen a few times. The chain couples TRBV5-5 to TRBJ1-2; 7 bases align to TRBD1. With 0 bases clipped from V and 1 base from J, the junction kept 3 bases outside the gene matches. Germline values: CDR1 SGHKS, CDR2 YYEKEE (reference sequence). The length of the CDR3 is 15 residues. CDR3 protein: CASSLGAGGNYGYTF. In nucleotides, the CDR3 is TGTGCCAGCAGCTTGGGTGCAGGGGGTAACTATGGCTACACCTTC.

The sample holds a few counts of this clone. The chain uses TRBV15 and TRBJ2-7; 10 bases line up with TRBD1. CDR1 is LNHNV, CDR2 YYDKDF, per germline (reference sequence). This CDR3 has 18 amino acids. V lost 3 bases to trimming and J lost 1 base; unmatched junction nucleotides: 12. CDR3 protein: CATSRDKRGQGWSYEQYF. The CDR3 DNA follows: TGTGCCACCAGCAGGGATAAGAGGGGACAGGGGTGGTCCTACGAGCAGTACTTC.

The rearrangement joins TRBV28 to TRBJ2-5; possibly TRBD1 for D (6 bases). Germline V CDR1 and CDR2: MDHEN, SYDVKM. This CDR3 comprises 15 residues. Trimming shortened V by 6 bases and J by 2 bases, and 16 bases separated the two germline ends. The CDR3 reads CASSRSGASQETQYF. Here the CDR3 DNA reads TGTGCCAGCAGCCGATCAGGGGCGTCACAAGAGACCCAGTACTTC.

Here the CDR3 DNA reads TGTGCCAGCAGCCGAGCGGGAGATTCCTACAATGAGCAGTTCTTC. It yields the protein CASSRAGDSYNEQFF. This chain joins TRBV7-3 and TRBJ2-1; 8 bases are shared with TRBD2. J lost 1 base, V lost 5 bases, and 4 bases had no gene match. The length of the CDR3 is 15 residues. Germline assignment: CDR1 SGHTA and CDR2 FQGTGA.

The CDR3 nucleotides read TGTGCCAGCAGCAGGGAAACCCGTTGGGGCTACACCTTC. It specifies CASSRETRWGYTF. The J gene is TRBJ1-2, the V gene TRBV6-6; the D gene is possibly TRBD1 (5 bases). The V gene's germline CDR1 is MNHNY and CDR2 SVGAGI (reference sequence). V shed 6 bases and J shed 8 bases, with 16 bases lying between them. The CDR3 is made up of 13 amino acids.

The V and J genes are TRBV27 and TRBJ2-7; TRBD2 matches at 9 bases. The CDR3 totals 15 residues. V was clipped by 0 bases and J by 4 bases; unmatched bases: 4. Per germline, CDR1 MNHEY and CDR2 SMNVEV (reference sequence). CDR3 sequence (DNA): TGTGCCAGCAGTTTATCGGCGGGGGGGCCGTACGAGCAGTACTTC. Protein product: CASSLSAGGPYEQYF.